This T cell receptor beta chain is from a study of cytomegalovirus exposure and HLA in healthy donors. Findings and caveats of the study: In an earlier analysis, about 87% or about 30%: the productive usage of most TCR beta V segments. A reported reduction in N-insertions relative to the roughly 700-donor mean was seen in an Asian-associated ancestry cluster in a later analysis. Confirmation was obtained in vitro that three CMV-associated chains are specific for CMV antigens.

This CDR3 region has 15 residues. With 4 bases removed from V and 7 bases from J, the gap between germline ends came to 19 bases. Germline CDR1 and CDR2: ENHRY and SYGVKD. This clone was found once. Its antigen is unidentified. With 60 Vbeta and 13 Jbeta primers, the PCR was carried out. Study processing details: In a later analysis, some 80 million unique TCR beta chains included roughly 11 million shared by two or more donors. This table comes from immunoSEQ multiplex PCR, and its TCRdb copy is limited to in-frame clones, with some not included. V, J and clone size reflect that table, while D and trimming were determined from the DNA. Of under 200,000 clones listed, around 78% are singletons.

The TCR sequence derives from a female donor in good health and CMV-seronegative. V and J are TRBV10-3 and TRBJ1-1, with D possibly being TRBD1 (6 bases). Sequenced sample: PBMCs. The CDR3 reads CAISAPGAYLHEAFF. The CDR3 coding sequence is TGTGCCATCAGTGCCCCAGGGGCATACCTGCATGAAGCTTTCTTT.